Following are 32 T cell receptor beta chains from one sample sequenced in a study of response to subunit inactivated influenza vaccine. TCRdb recomputed calls from the RT-PCR reads with MiXCR, one row per CDR3 protein. This table holds roughly 570,000 distinct CDR3 sequences, 13% found once. The sequences come from PBMCs from blood, collected about 40 days after vaccination. The origin of the receptors is a man between 45 and 60 years old who received an inactivated influenza vaccine.

This clonotype was counted between two and nine times. The chain is built from TRBV20-1 and TRBJ2-7; 7 bases line up with TRBD1. The J segment lost 2 bases and the V segment lost 3 bases, leaving 7 bases of the junction unmatched. CDR3 length: 14 residues. CDR1 DFQATT and CDR2 SNEGSKA come from the germline V gene (reference sequence). CDR3 protein: CSASEDRNPYEQYF. The CDR3 nucleotides are TGCAGTGCTAGCGAGGACAGGAACCCCTACGAGCAGTACTTC.

A few counts support this clonotype. CDR3 loop: CASKDWTSTDTQYF. CDR3 bases: TGTGCCAGCAAAGACTGGACTAGCACAGATACGCAGTATTTT. This sequence joins TRBV11-2 and TRBJ2-3; maybe TRBD2 (5 bases). Germline assignment: CDR1 SGHAT and CDR2 FQNNGV. Trimming removed 7 bases at V and 0 bases at J, with 11 bases between. CDR3 length equals 14 residues.

This CDR3 reads CATSDSSGGVKQFF. CDR3 nucleotides: TGTGCCACCAGTGATTCTAGCGGGGGGGTGAAGCAGTTCTTC. The chain is built from TRBV24-1 and TRBJ2-1; 12 nucleotides line up with TRBD2. The CDR3 is 14 amino acids. V trimming: 2 bases; J trimming: 11 bases; junction bases outside the gene matches: 3. Germline V gene data show CDR1 as KGHDR and CDR2 as SFDVKD.

The sample holds many counts of this clonotype. The rearrangement joins TRBV12-3 or TRBV12-4 to TRBJ1-1, with no clear D. Between the trimmed V and J ends, which lost 4 bases and 1 base, there was a span of 4 bases. The CDR3 extends over 12 amino acids. CDR3 sequence: CASSYGNTEAFF. CDR3 nucleotide sequence: TGTGCCAGCAGTTACGGGAACACTGAAGCTTTCTTT.

The chain couples TRBV29-1 to TRBJ2-1; 7 nucleotides align to TRBD1. With 7 bases clipped from V and 4 bases from J, the junction kept 13 bases outside the gene matches. The CDR3 runs 15 residues. Germline CDR1 is SQVTM and CDR2 is ANQGSEA. The CDR3 sequence is CSGRQGMKNYNEQFF. In DNA form, the CDR3 reads TGCAGCGGGCGACAGGGAATGAAAAATTACAATGAGCAGTTCTTC.

With respect to this clonotype: A read error may explain this, as a much larger clone is one base away. Since no conserved phenylalanine or tryptophan closes the CDR3, a read error is the likely cause. This rearrangement joins TRBV20-1 to TRBJ2-5; 8 nucleotides match TRBD2. Germline V lookup: CDR1 DFQATT, CDR2 SNEGSKA (reference sequence). Trimming took 3 bases from V and 5 from J; bases not matched to a gene: 8. CDR3 length: 14 amino acids. DNA for the CDR3: TGCAGTGCTAGGGGTGGGACTAGTGGTGAGACCCAGTACTCC. Its protein product is CSARGGTSGETQYS.

In its sample, this clonotype was seen many times. The chain links TRBV29-1 to TRBJ1-5; D is unclear. The CDR3 totals 14 residues. Trimming left V 7 bases short and J 1 base short, with 14 bases between. CDR1 is SQVTM and CDR2 is ANQGSEA in the germline V gene. Written as DNA, the CDR3 is TGCAGCGCCGCCTCCCCACGAAGCAATCAGCCCCAGCATTTT. Translation: CSAASPRSNQPQHF.

The table lists this clonotype with many counts. V usage is TRBV12-3 or TRBV12-4 and J usage is TRBJ1-3; no clear D. The CDR3 has 13 amino acids. Trimming removed 5 bases at V and 5 bases at J, with 10 bases between. The CDR3 is CASSTAGRNTIYF. CDR3 nucleotide sequence: TGTGCCAGCAGTACGGCCGGAAGAAACACCATATATTTT.

This clonotype was recorded a few times. CDR3 sequence (DNA): TGTGCCAGCAGTTACAGTAGGGGCACTGAAGCTTTCTTT. Its protein is CASSYSRGTEAFF. The chain uses TRBV6-2 or TRBV6-3 and TRBJ1-1; D might be TRBD1 (5 bases). The germline V gene encodes CDR1 MNHEY and CDR2 SVGEGT. With 2 bases removed from V and 4 bases from J, the gap between germline ends came to 8 bases. This CDR3 spans 13 amino acids.

In this sample, this clonotype turned up a few times. The chain joins TRBV27 to TRBJ1-2; 8 bases are a match to TRBD1. V shed 3 bases, J shed 7 bases, and the junction held 4 bases outside the gene matches. The CDR3 extends over 13 amino acids. From germline, CDR1 is MNHEY and CDR2 SMNVEV (reference sequence). The CDR3 here is CASSFTQGAGYTF. CDR3 sequence (DNA): TGTGCCAGCAGTTTCACCCAGGGGGCTGGCTACACCTTC.

There are a few counts of this clonotype. The rearrangement links TRBV12-3 or TRBV12-4 to TRBJ2-7; TRBD1 agrees at 11 bases. Trimming at V came to 5 bases and at J to 4 bases, leaving 7 bases not matched to a gene. The CDR3 has 15 amino acids. The CDR3 sequence is CASSHPGTGGYEQYF. In DNA form, the CDR3 reads TGTGCCAGCAGTCACCCCGGGACAGGGGGTTACGAGCAGTACTTC.

This clonotype has just a few counts. The genes are TRBV24-1 and TRBJ2-1, with TRBD2 identical over 13 bases. The CDR3 is 15 amino acids. V trimming: 2 bases; J trimming: 8 bases; junction bases outside the gene matches: 2. Germline loops: CDR1 KGHDR, CDR2 SFDVKD. The CDR3 loop is CATSDYTSGGDEQFF. In DNA, the CDR3 is TGTGCCACCAGTGATTACACTAGCGGGGGGGATGAGCAGTTCTTC.

This clonotype showed up just a few times. This chain connects TRBV24-1 to TRBJ2-1, with TRBD2 matching 13 bases. After removal of 3 bases from V and 6 bases from J, the junction contained 4 bases not matched to a gene. CDR1 KGHDR and CDR2 SFDVKD come from the germline V gene. The CDR3 has 16 residues. CDR3 DNA sequence: TGTGCCACCAGTGATACCGGGACTAGCGGGATCAATGAGCAGTTCTTC. Translating gives CATSDTGTSGINEQFF.

The CDR3 reads CSATTGIFTDTQYF. The DNA of the CDR3 is TGCAGTGCCACGACAGGGATTTTCACAGATACGCAGTATTTT. The rearrangement uses TRBV20-1 and TRBJ2-3; 7 bases align to TRBD1. V was clipped by 6 bases and J by 2 bases; unmatched bases: 8. Germline V gene lookup returns CDR1 DFQATT and CDR2 SNEGSKA (reference sequence). This CDR3 has 14 residues.

This clonotype was seen repeatedly, ten times or more. The V call is TRBV15, the J call TRBJ2-7; D assignment may be TRBD1 or TRBD2 (7 bases each). CDR3 length: 14 amino acids. The V end was cut by 1 base, the J end by 7 bases, with 14 bases between. The germline CDR1 and CDR2 sequences are LNHNV and YYDKDF (reference sequence). The CDR3 DNA sequence: TGTGCCACCAGCAGAGTTCCAGGGGGAGGGGAGCAGTACTTC. Translated: CATSRVPGGGEQYF.

This clonotype was found a few times. The chain recombines TRBV7-2 with TRBJ2-3; TRBD2 aligns across 7 bases. The CDR3 extends over 16 amino acids. Trimming cost V 5 bases and J 1 base; bases outside gene matches: 9. Germline CDR1 and CDR2: SGHTA and FQGNSA. In DNA, the CDR3 is TGTGCCAGCAGCACGAGCGGGAATGCCGGCACAGATACGCAGTATTTT. Protein: CASSTSGNAGTDTQYF. The full variable domain, rest sourced from reference TRBV7-2 and TRBJ2-3, is GAGVSQSPSNKVTEKGKDVELRCDPISGHTALYWYRQSLGQGLEFLIYFQGNSAPDKSGLPSDRFSAERTGGSVSTLTIQRTQQEDSAVYLCASSTSGNAGTDTQYFGPGTRLTVL.

The gene calls are TRBV7-9 and TRBJ1-4; 10 bases map to TRBD1. CDR1 SEHNR and CDR2 FQNEAQ come from the germline V gene (reference sequence). Trimming cost V 1 base and J 7 bases; bases outside gene matches: 0. The CDR3 is made up of 14 amino acids. CDR3 in amino acids: CASSLGTGGEKLFF. The CDR3 DNA follows: TGTGCCAGCAGCTTAGGGACAGGGGGTGAAAAACTGTTTTTT.

V is TRBV12-3 or TRBV12-4 and J is TRBJ2-2, with a possible D match to TRBD2 (5 bases). V was cut by 6 bases and J by 4 bases, with 12 bases left in between. This CDR3 has 14 residues. CDR3 sequence reads: CASSGVTSTGELFF. The CDR3 bases are TGTGCCAGCAGCGGGGTTACGAGCACCGGGGAGCTGTTTTTT.

This clonotype was seen a handful of times. J is TRBJ2-1 and V is TRBV20-1; D assignment may be TRBD1 or TRBD2 (5 bases each). CDR3 length: 17 residues. Germline V lookup: CDR1 DFQATT, CDR2 SNEGSKA (reference sequence). The V and J ends lost 2 bases and 4 bases respectively, with 21 bases between them. The CDR3 protein is CSARFSGIKGVYNEQFF. CDR3 bases: TGCAGTGCTAGATTTTCCGGGATAAAAGGGGTTTACAATGAGCAGTTCTTC.

This clonotype was observed many times. The chain recombines TRBV20-1 with TRBJ1-2, with D uncertain. Trimming took 7 bases from V and 1 from J, leaving 25 bases between them. This CDR3 has 17 amino acids. Germline-derived CDR1 and CDR2 are DFQATT and SNEGSKA (reference sequence). The CDR3, as DNA: TGCAGTGGCCCCTGGTCCAACACACGAACCGATAACTATGGCTACACCTTC. Encoded protein: CSGPWSNTRTDNYGYTF.

This sequence joins TRBV3-1 and TRBJ1-2; a weak D match, TRBD1 (6 bases). In germline, CDR1 is LGHDT, CDR2 YNNKEL (reference sequence). The V end was cut by 4 bases, the J end by 8 bases, with 17 bases between. This CDR3 is 14 amino acids long. The CDR3 region is CASSLSAQGGGYTF. The CDR3 DNA is TGTGCCAGCAGCCTCTCGGCACAGGGAGGAGGCTACACCTTC. Drawing the rest from reference TRBV3-1 and TRBJ1-2, the complete variable domain is DTAVSQTPKYLVTQMGNDKSIKCEQNLGHDTMYWYKQDSKKFLKIMFSYNNKELIINETVPNRFSPKSPDKAHLNLHINSLELGDSAVYFCASSLSAQGGGYTFGSGTRLTVV.

This clonotype was detected many times. The chain joins TRBV20-1 to TRBJ2-1, with D possibly called TRBD1 or TRBD2 (5 bases each). CDR1 and CDR2 from the germline V gene are DFQATT and SNEGSKA (reference sequence). V lost 0 bases and J 4 bases, leaving 13 bases between the germline ends. This CDR3 contains 15 residues. CDR3 bases: TGCAGTGCTAGAGATCCGGGACGACCATACAATGAGCAGTTCTTC. Its protein product is CSARDPGRPYNEQFF.

This chain uses TRBV9 with TRBJ2-4, with D unclear. Germline V gives CDR1 SGDLS, CDR2 YYNGEE. V gave up 0 bases and J gave up 8 bases, with 12 bases separating them. The CDR3 has 14 amino acids. CDR3 loop: CASSVGGGWDIQYF. The CDR3 coding sequence is TGTGCCAGCAGCGTAGGTGGCGGTTGGGACATTCAGTACTTC. The whole variable domain, filled in from reference TRBV9 and TRBJ2-4, reads DSGVTQTPKHLITATGQRVTLRCSPRSGDLSVYWYQQSLDQGLQFLIQYYNGEERAKGNILERFSAQQFPDLHSELNLSSLELGDSALYFCASSVGGGWDIQYFGAGTRLSVL.

This rearrangement joins TRBV10-1 to TRBJ2-1; D is unclear. The CDR3 has 16 amino acids. Germline CDR1 and CDR2: WNHNN and SYGVQD (reference sequence). V gave up 1 base and J gave up 1 base, with 11 bases separating them. In DNA form, the CDR3 reads TGCGCCAGCAGTGAGTTTCGGAGAGTTTCCTACAATGAGCAGTTCTTC. This translates into CASSEFRRVSYNEQFF.

The chain uses TRBV25-1 and TRBJ1-2; TRBD1 is a possible D gene (6 bases). Trimming pared 6 bases from V and 8 bases from J, leaving 22 bases between. Per germline, CDR1 MGHDK and CDR2 SYGVNS. The CDR3 has 15 amino acids. CDR3 region: CASRGGGQGTSGYTF. The CDR3 coding sequence is TGTGCCAGCAGAGGGGGAGGTCAGGGGACTTCGGGCTACACCTTC.

This clonotype occurred a few times. This chain links TRBV20-1 with TRBJ1-3; 8 bases match TRBD1. The germline V gene encodes CDR1 DFQATT and CDR2 SNEGSKA (reference sequence). This CDR3 contains 15 residues. The V and J ends lost 5 bases and 0 bases, in that order; junction bases with no gene match: 6. As DNA, the CDR3 is TGCAGTGCTCAGGGGGCGGGGACCTCTGGAAACACCATATATTTT. Translating it yields CSAQGAGTSGNTIYF.

This clonotype was observed a few times. V gene TRBV4-2 combines with J gene TRBJ2-5; D is ambiguous. Germline values: CDR1 LGHNA, CDR2 YNFKEQ. The CDR3 is 13 amino acids. V gave up 4 bases and J gave up 5 bases, with 11 bases separating them. The DNA for the CDR3 is TGTGCCAGCAGCCCCGTAATGGGGGAGACCCAGTACTTC. Protein sequence: CASSPVMGETQYF.

This clonotype turned up a few times. The J gene is TRBJ2-2, the V gene TRBV12-3 or TRBV12-4; D unresolved. The CDR3 spans 12 residues. Trimming left V 7 bases short and J 4 bases short, with 7 bases between. DNA of the CDR3: TGTGCCAGCAAAGGTCTCACCGGGGAGCTGTTTTTT. Residues: CASKGLTGELFF.

This chain joins TRBV3-1 and TRBJ2-2; D unclear. Deletions cut 4 bases from V and 6 bases from J, with 9 bases between. Germline CDR1 is LGHDT and CDR2 is YNNKEL (reference sequence). The CDR3 contains 13 residues. The CDR3 spells CASSPSPPGELFF. The CDR3 bases are TGTGCCAGCAGCCCCTCCCCCCCCGGGGAGCTGTTTTTT.

The chain has TRBV7-2 and TRBJ2-3; 7 nucleotides line up with TRBD1. The CDR3 consists of 16 residues. Germline trimming cut 1 base from V and 0 bases from J; bases unmatched to any gene: 4. Germline CDR1 and CDR2: SGHTA and FQGNSA. This chain's CDR3 is CASSLVGTASTDTQYF. The CDR3 DNA reads TGTGCCAGCAGCTTAGTTGGGACAGCGAGCACAGATACGCAGTATTTT.

This clonotype was counted at least ten times. J is TRBJ1-4 and V is TRBV27, with TRBD1 matching over 12 bases. The J segment lost 0 bases and the V segment lost 1 base, leaving 15 bases of the junction unmatched. The CDR3 is 22 amino acids. Germline CDR1 is MNHEY and CDR2 is SMNVEV (reference sequence). CDR3: CASSLYGTGGFGRYATNEKLFF. The CDR3 nucleotides read TGTGCCAGCAGTTTATACGGGACAGGGGGCTTTGGACGTTACGCAACTAATGAAAAACTGTTTTTT.

The CDR3 DNA is TGTGCCAGCAGCCAAGGGCGACTAGCGGGAGTCTACGAGCAGTACTTC. Amino acid sequence: CASSQGRLAGVYEQYF. V usage is TRBV3-1 and J usage is TRBJ2-7; 12 nucleotides match TRBD2. Trimming at V came to 1 base and at J to 3 bases, leaving 4 bases not matched to a gene. The CDR3 sequence is 16 residues long. Germline V gene lookup returns CDR1 LGHDT and CDR2 YNNKEL (reference sequence).